The clone carrying this T cell receptor beta chain occurred once. Its antigen is undetermined. The data stem from a study of CD4 T cells in relation to SARS-CoV-2 and coronaviruses. Study-level background: TCR beta CDR3s were sequenced after roughly ten-day antigen culture of PBMCs.

TCRdb keeps only in-frame clones here, not all; method: immunoSEQ multiplex PCR. The sample carries around 23,000 clones, about four fifths recorded once. The CDR3 loop spans 18 amino acids. With 3 bases removed from V and 6 bases from J, the gap between germline ends came to 25 bases. The germline CDR1 and CDR2 sequences are MNHEY and SVGEGT. Unexposed donor CD4+ T cells date from about 2011-2018, before the COVID-19 pandemic. Isolation of CD4+ T cells took place after less than 11 days in culture. Cultures received half-medium IL-2 refreshes on days 3 and 7. Whole-study results and caveats: No donor gave both pre-pandemic and post-infection samples.

Sequencing used CD4+ T cells from PBMCs, cultured in vitro. This TCR derives from a human donor in good health. V is TRBV6-2 or TRBV6-3 and J is TRBJ2-3; no firm D call. CDR3 sequence reads: CASSYAARGSSGADTQYF. CDR3 nucleotide sequence: TGTGCCAGCAGTTATGCGGCCAGAGGATCTTCGGGCGCCGATACGCAGTATTTT.